Listed below are T cell receptor beta chains from one sample, sequenced in a study of shared T cell receptors in the human thymus. TCRdb keeps only in-frame clones here, not all; method: immunoSEQ multiplex PCR. The sample shows fewer than 700,000 clones, approximately 90% of them seen only once. These same records also appear under a second study, on human thymus T cells.

Sequencing was done on a sample of thymocytes. These receptors originate from a boy in the first two years of life with a congenital heart defect. Both conserved end residues are trimmed from each CDR3. Each record gives: V gene, J gene, clone size, CDR3 protein. Rows give clone size only sometimes, using once, few, many, or a class for an expanded clone.

>TRBV5-1|TRBJ2-5|-
ASSFGTSGSDETQY
>TRBV4-3|TRBJ1-4|-
ASSQDPRDEATNEKLF
>TRBV27|TRBJ2-7|few
ASSPLRSYEQY
>TRBV5-6|TRBJ1-4|-
ASSFRQLNEKLF
>TRBV13|TRBJ2-1|-
AGGASGNYNEQF
>TRBV5-6|TRBJ2-5|-
ASSCLRQGAETQY
>TRBV11-3|TRBJ2-7|once
ASRDRGTYEQY
>TRBV28|TRBJ2-1|-
ASSLLASGYSYNEQF
>TRBV4-2|TRBJ2-3|-
ASSQGGRGTSRTDTQY
>TRBV11-3|TRBJ2-7|-
ASSSTPWLAGGATYEQY
>TRBV14|TRBJ2-1|-
ASSQPRQGNEQF
>TRBV4-3|TRBJ1-1|-
ASSYRTGGVMDTEAF
>TRBV5-8|TRBJ1-2|-
ASRQASNYGYT
>TRBV6-1|TRBJ2-7|few
ASSASDSYEQY
>TRBV7-2|TRBJ1-1|-
ASTLLVAF
>TRBV13|TRBJ2-7|-
ASSTSHRAGGRKY
>TRBV4-1|TRBJ1-5|-
ASSQDTRRGFNQPQH
>TRBV5-1|TRBJ2-7|-
ASRSEPPLGGLAASSYEQY
>TRBV19|TRBJ2-5|-
ASTDSGTARGETQY
>TRBV27|TRBJ2-7|once
ASSLSGGRGSYEQY
>TRBV15|TRBJ2-7|-
ATSRATSGSLCEQY
>TRBV29-1|TRBJ2-5|-
SVEVDSGREEETQY
>TRBV5-5|TRBJ1-5|few
ASSTTVSHHQPQH
>TRBV28|TRBJ2-1|-
ATHRQPLYNEQF
>TRBV5-5|TRBJ1-2|-
ASSYRGTGGTRSYGYT
>TRBV6-1|TRBJ2-1|-
ASSEPDHWADNEQF
>TRBV9|TRBJ2-1|-
ASSVVQNEQF
>TRBV5-1|TRBJ2-1|-
ASSLDREGPRDEQF
>TRBV4-1|TRBJ1-1|-
ASSQDCASDTEAF
>TRBV7-6|TRBJ2-1|once
ASSSRDSYYNEQF
>TRBV28|TRBJ1-5|once
ASSLYSRSNQPQH
>TRBV6-5|TRBJ1-1|few
ASSPRRRRTTEAF
>TRBV19|TRBJ1-5|-
ASSILLGTGFYSNQPQH
>TRBV25-1|TRBJ2-1|-
ASSGDRFLYNEQF
>TRBV10-3|TRBJ1-2|-
AISAPGQGANGYT
>TRBV7-9|TRBJ2-7|-
ASSLEGQFYSYEQY
>TRBV5-5|TRBJ1-5|-
ASSLAGTGAQPQH
>TRBV23-1|TRBJ1-4|-
ASSINGTGGDYGNEKLF
>TRBV6-5|TRBJ1-5|-
ASSNRGRGQPQH
>TRBV9|TRBJ2-7|few
ASDVEKGAGEQY